One and the same sample provided the 20 T cell receptor beta chains below, sequenced in a study of cytomegalovirus exposure and HLA in healthy donors. The repertoire was sequenced with immunoSEQ multiplex PCR; TCRdb's copy has only in-frame clones and lacks some. The sample has about 130,000 clones, roughly 86% seen once; the top ten hold 1.4%. Sequencing input: PBMCs. The receptors stem from a man between 25 and 39 years old in good health and CMV-seronegative.

The V gene is TRBV29-1, the J gene TRBJ1-3; D remains unclear. The CDR3 consists of 13 residues. V was trimmed by 0 bases and J by 0 bases, leaving 3 bases between them. Germline CDR1 and CDR2: SQVTM and ANQGSEA. DNA for the CDR3: TGCAGCGTTGAAGATTACTCTGGAAACACCATATATTTT. Its protein product is CSVEDYSGNTIYF.

This clone was detected once. The V and J genes are TRBV7-9 and TRBJ2-3, with D unresolved. The CDR3 length is 9 residues. V was clipped by 10 bases and J by 6 bases, with 5 bases between them. CDR1 and CDR2 (germline): SEHNR, FQNEAQ (reference sequence). Here the CDR3 DNA reads TGTGCCACTAGGGATACGCAGTATTTT. Its protein product is CATRDTQYF.

The J gene is TRBJ2-7, the V gene TRBV30; 12 bases are shared with TRBD1. The V gene's germline CDR1 is GTSNPN and CDR2 SVGIG (reference sequence). V trimming: 2 bases; J trimming: 9 bases; junction bases outside the gene matches: 11. The CDR3 is 15 amino acids. Here the CDR3 reads CAWSLTGTGGRGQYF. The DNA for the CDR3 is TGTGCCTGGAGTCTTACCGGGACAGGGGGCCGCGGGCAGTACTTC. The variable domain in full, completed from reference TRBV30 and TRBJ2-7, reads SQTIHQWPATLVQPVGSPLSLECTVEGTSNPNLYWYRQAAGRGLQLLFYSVGIGQISSEVPQNLSASRPQDRQFILSSKKLLLSDSGFYLCAWSLTGTGGRGQYFGPGTRLTVT.

This clone was observed a handful of times. This chain links TRBV7-2 with TRBJ1-3; a weak D match, TRBD1 (6 bases). V lost 0 bases and J 7 bases, leaving 7 bases between the germline ends. Per germline, CDR1 SGHTA and CDR2 FQGNSA. The CDR3 runs 13 residues. This CDR3 reads CASSLAGANTIYF. As DNA, the CDR3 is TGTGCCAGCAGCTTAGCGGGGGCGAACACCATATATTTT.

Written as DNA, the CDR3 is TGTGCCAGCAGCGGCTTACGGGGAGACAATGAGCAGTTCTTC. Amino acids: CASSGLRGDNEQFF. The gene calls are TRBV27 and TRBJ2-1; D is possibly TRBD2 (5 bases). Trimming pared 6 bases from V and 5 bases from J, leaving 14 bases between. The CDR3 is made up of 14 amino acids. CDR1 and CDR2 from the germline V gene are MNHEY and SMNVEV (reference sequence).

J is TRBJ2-7 and V is TRBV6-5; D may be TRBD2 (5 bases). The V gene's germline CDR1 is MNHEY and CDR2 SVGAGI. V was trimmed by 2 bases and J by 3 bases, leaving 11 bases between them. This CDR3 has 14 residues. CDR3: CASSYGGRNYEQYF. CDR3 in DNA: TGTGCCAGCAGTTACGGAGGTCGGAACTACGAGCAGTACTTC.

The rearrangement links TRBV30 to TRBJ2-1; D may be TRBD2 (6 bases). This CDR3 is 15 amino acids long. Germline CDR1 and CDR2: GTSNPN and SVGIG (reference sequence). The V end lost 8 bases, the J end lost 3 bases, and 20 bases lay between the germline ends. CDR3 bases: TGTGCCCGAGCCTACGGAGGGTTGAACTACAATGAGCAGTTCTTC. It specifies CARAYGGLNYNEQFF. The whole variable domain, filled in from reference TRBV30 and TRBJ2-1, reads SQTIHQWPATLVQPVGSPLSLECTVEGTSNPNLYWYRQAAGRGLQLLFYSVGIGQISSEVPQNLSASRPQDRQFILSSKKLLLSDSGFYLCARAYGGLNYNEQFFGPGTRLTVL.

V and J are TRBV5-4 and TRBJ2-6; TRBD1 agrees at 7 bases. CDR1 and CDR2 from the germline V gene are SGHNT and YYREEE (reference sequence). The J segment lost 2 bases and the V segment lost 0 bases, leaving 2 bases of the junction unmatched. This CDR3 comprises 16 residues. This CDR3 reads CASSLVTGAGANVLTF. The CDR3 DNA reads TGTGCCAGCAGCTTGGTCACAGGGGCTGGGGCCAACGTCCTGACTTTC.

The CDR3 DNA reads TGTGCCTGGGGCACAGGGAGCGGTGAAGCTTTCTTT. The encoded protein is CAWGTGSGEAFF. The chain carries TRBV30 and TRBJ1-1; perhaps TRBD1 as D (6 bases). The CDR3 spans 12 residues. Germline V CDR1 and CDR2: GTSNPN, SVGIG (reference sequence). V gave up 5 bases and J gave up 7 bases, with 14 bases separating them.

This clone was seen a single time. The chain joins TRBV19 to TRBJ1-4; D is undetermined. Trimming shortened V by 6 bases and J by 0 bases, and 14 bases separated the two germline ends. This CDR3 has 16 residues. CDR1 LNHDA and CDR2 SQIVND come from the germline V gene (reference sequence). The CDR3 sequence: CASRGLATTTNEKLFF. CDR3 bases: TGTGCCAGTAGGGGCCTCGCGACTACAACTAATGAAAAACTGTTTTTT.

The V gene is TRBV5-1, the J gene TRBJ2-5; 9 bases agree with TRBD1. The V segment lost 4 bases and the J segment 5 bases; nucleotides outside the gene matches: 9. Germline lookup yields CDR1 SGHRS and CDR2 YFSETQ. This CDR3 spans 15 amino acids. The CDR3 region has the DNA TGCGCCAGCAGCGGACTACAGGGGGCGCTGGAGACCCAGTACTTC. Translating it yields CASSGLQGALETQYF.

V and J are TRBV19 and TRBJ1-3; D uncertain. The CDR3 consists of 14 residues. Germline V gene sequence: CDR1 LNHDA, CDR2 SQIVND (reference sequence). V was trimmed by 6 bases and J by 2 bases, leaving 11 bases between them. CDR3 loop: CASRSFGAGNTIYF. CDR3 DNA sequence: TGTGCCAGTAGATCGTTCGGGGCTGGAAACACCATATATTTT. The full variable domain, with the rest looked up from reference TRBV19 and TRBJ1-3, is DGGITQSPKYLFRKEGQNVTLSCEQNLNHDAMYWYRQDPGQGLRLIYYSQIVNDFQKGDIAEGYSVSREKKESFPLTVTSAQKNPTAFYLCASRSFGAGNTIYFGEGSWLTVV.

This rearrangement joins TRBV11-2 to TRBJ2-2; 13 nucleotides line up with TRBD2. The ends lost 4 bases at V and 6 bases at J; junction bases unmatched: 2. Looked up from germline, CDR1 is SGHAT and CDR2 is FQNNGV. CDR3 size: 15 residues. CDR3 bases: TGTGCCAGCAGCTGGACTAGCGGGAGTGCCGGGGAGCTGTTTTTT. This gives the protein CASSWTSGSAGELFF.

This sequence joins TRBV29-1 and TRBJ2-1; no definite D call. Per germline, CDR1 SQVTM and CDR2 ANQGSEA. V dropped 1 base and J dropped 5 bases, with 6 bases sitting between them. The CDR3 has 12 amino acids. CDR3 DNA sequence: TGCAGCGTTGAAGCGAGTAACAATGAGCAGTTCTTC. Protein product: CSVEASNNEQFF.

This sequence joins TRBV5-1 and TRBJ2-7, with 8 bases aligning to TRBD2. The length of the CDR3 is 15 residues. The ends lost 5 bases at V and 0 bases at J; junction bases unmatched: 7. The V gene's germline CDR1 is SGHRS and CDR2 YFSETQ. The CDR3 sequence is CASRFYSGASYEQYF. The CDR3 bases are TGCGCCAGCAGGTTCTATAGCGGGGCCTCCTACGAGCAGTACTTC.

The chain carries TRBV6-5 and TRBJ2-3; maybe TRBD2 (6 bases). Germline assignment: CDR1 MNHEY and CDR2 SVGAGI. V was trimmed by 2 bases and J by 4 bases, leaving 13 bases between them. The CDR3 consists of 15 residues. The CDR3 nucleotides read TGTGCCAGCAGTTACGGTAGCGGCAGCTCAGATACGCAGTATTTT. Its translation is CASSYGSGSSDTQYF.

The rearrangement uses TRBV27 and TRBJ1-2; 8 nucleotides agree with TRBD1. Per the germline V gene, CDR1 is MNHEY and CDR2 is SMNVEV (reference sequence). The CDR3 is made up of 14 amino acids. The V and J ends lost 6 bases and 8 bases, in that order; junction bases with no gene match: 11. The CDR3 nucleotides are TGTGCCAGCAGAGCAACAGGGGGTGGGAGGGGCTACACCTTC. This gives the protein CASRATGGGRGYTF.

The chain recombines TRBV6-5 with TRBJ1-4; TRBD1 is a possible D gene (5 bases). Germline loops: CDR1 MNHEY, CDR2 SVGAGI. V lost 11 bases and J lost 11, with 15 bases in between. The CDR3 is 11 residues long. The CDR3 loop is CAGNGGGKLFF. The CDR3 DNA is TGTGCCGGTAACGGGGGGGGGAAACTGTTTTTT.

This rearrangement joins TRBV10-3 to TRBJ2-5; no clear D. Trimming left V 7 bases short and J 4 bases short, with 7 bases between. The CDR3 extends over 11 amino acids. Germline assignment: CDR1 ENHRY and CDR2 SYGVKD. CDR3 sequence (DNA): TGTGCCATCATGACGGGAGAGACCCAGTACTTC. Protein: CAIMTGETQYF.

The chain combines TRBV15 with TRBJ2-1; 13 bases are a match to TRBD2. Germline V gene lookup returns CDR1 LNHNV and CDR2 YYDKDF (reference sequence). The CDR3 is 18 residues long. The ends lost 4 bases at V and 3 bases at J; junction bases unmatched: 9. The DNA for the CDR3 is TGTGCCACCAGCAAGACTAGCGGGAGGATATATGGCTACAATGAGCAGTTCTTC. It codes for CATSKTSGRIYGYNEQFF.